What follows are 14 T cell receptor beta chains derived from one specimen sequenced in a study of breast tumors, draining lymph nodes, adjacent tissues. TCRdb re-called the multiplex PCR reads through MiXCR, storing one row per CDR3 protein. The data hold about 180,000 distinct CDR3 sequences, with around a third observed a single time. Axillary draining lymph nodes of breast cancer patients supplied the node samples. The sample taken for sequencing was axillary lymph node tissue. These receptors were collected from a female donor with breast cancer. Some clones in this sample may be carry-over from other donors' samples.

This clonotype was counted a single time. One end of the junction does not line up with germline, which may come from a read error. The rearrangement joins TRBV9 to TRBJ2-3; D possibly corresponds to TRBD2 (6 bases). The CDR3 is 16 amino acids. Germline CDR1 is SGDLS and CDR2 is YYNGEE. CDR3 sequence reads: CASSVVGGWGTDMQYF. The DNA for the CDR3 is TGTGCCAGCAGCGTAGTGGGAGGATGGGGCACAGATATGCAGTATTTT.

There are many counts of this clonotype. The genes are TRBV7-8 and TRBJ2-1; no clear D. CDR1 and CDR2 (germline): SGHVS, FQNEAQ. There are 15 residues in the CDR3. V dropped 5 bases and J dropped 7 bases, with 18 bases sitting between them. The CDR3 reads CASSRYLTPGNEQFF. The CDR3 nucleotides are TGTGCCAGCAGCCGTTATTTAACCCCTGGGAATGAGCAGTTCTTC.

Of note for this clonotype: No conserved phenylalanine or tryptophan is present at the end of the CDR3, so a read error is the likely explanation. V gene TRBV29-1 combines with J gene TRBJ2-3; D unresolved. The ends were cut back, 7 bases at V and 6 bases at J, with 11 bases in the middle. Germline lookup yields CDR1 SQVTM and CDR2 ANQGSEA. The CDR3 covers 11 residues. CDR3 nucleotides: TGCAGCGGGACCAGGACGGATACGCAGTATTTG. This translates into CSGTRTDTQYL.

The chain carries TRBV19 and TRBJ2-5; 8 bases match TRBD2. Germline V lookup: CDR1 LNHDA, CDR2 SQIVND (reference sequence). J lost 5 bases, V lost 6 bases, and 8 bases had no gene match. The CDR3 is 14 amino acids. CDR3: CASSGGASGETQYF. The DNA of the CDR3 is TGTGCCAGTAGCGGGGGGGCTTCAGGGGAGACCCAGTACTTC.

This clonotype was picked up one time. V usage is TRBV25-1 and J usage is TRBJ2-7; D is unresolved. The CDR3 is made up of 13 amino acids. V was pared by 3 bases and J by 4 bases, with 10 bases between. Germline loops: CDR1 MGHDK, CDR2 SYGVNS. CDR3 bases: TGTGCCAGCAGTGACCCCAACGTGTACGAGCAGTACTTC. It yields the protein CASSDPNVYEQYF.

This clonotype was picked up many times. Here the CDR3 DNA reads TGCGCCAGCAGCCAAGACAGGGCAAGGGAAAAACTGTTTTTT. It codes for CASSQDRAREKLFF. The chain carries TRBV4-1 and TRBJ1-4; TRBD1 might be the D (5 bases). Per the germline V gene, CDR1 is MGHRA and CDR2 is YSYEKL. CDR3 length equals 14 residues. With 0 bases removed from V and 8 bases from J, the gap between germline ends came to 10 bases.

At least ten counts were recorded for this clonotype. The chain carries TRBV5-1 and TRBJ2-1; maybe TRBD2 (6 bases). V shed 6 bases and J shed 0 bases, with 13 bases lying between them. Germline assignment: CDR1 SGHRS and CDR2 YFSETQ. The CDR3 is made up of 15 amino acids. CDR3 region: CASKRDGSSYNEQFF. The DNA of the CDR3 is TGCGCCAGCAAGAGGGACGGGAGCTCCTACAATGAGCAGTTCTTC.

This clonotype appeared a few times. The V call is TRBV19, the J call TRBJ1-1; TRBD1 matches 7 bases. Germline-derived CDR1 and CDR2 are LNHDA and SQIVND (reference sequence). The CDR3 is made up of 16 amino acids. V dropped 4 bases and J dropped 1; count of bases not matched to a gene: 9. The CDR3 DNA reads TGTGCCAGTAGTAAAGGGACAGAGCACGGGAACACTGAAGCTTTCTTT. Translated: CASSKGTEHGNTEAFF.

In this sample, this clonotype turned up many times. The chain recombines TRBV5-6 with TRBJ2-6; weak D call: TRBD1 (6 bases). CDR1 is SGHDT, CDR2 YYEEEE, per germline. The V end was cut by 3 bases, the J end by 8 bases, with 9 bases between. The CDR3 length is 13 residues. Here the CDR3 DNA reads TGTGCCAGCAGCTCCGGGACACCCAACGTCCTGACTTTC. Encoded protein: CASSSGTPNVLTF.

This clonotype has ten or more counts. The J gene is TRBJ1-1, the V gene TRBV7-9; the D gene is possibly TRBD1 (5 bases). Germline CDR1 is SEHNR and CDR2 is FQNEAQ (reference sequence). The germline V and J ends were trimmed by 5 bases and 5 bases, with 9 bases remaining between them. There are 12 residues in the CDR3. CDR3 amino acids: CASSQGWTEAFF. CDR3 DNA sequence: TGTGCCAGCAGCCAGGGATGGACTGAAGCTTTCTTT.

This clonotype was detected ten times or more. The V gene is TRBV19, the J gene TRBJ2-7, with 7 bases fitting TRBD1. The CDR3 has 13 residues. The V segment lost 5 bases and the J segment 6 bases; nucleotides outside the gene matches: 7. CDR1 LNHDA and CDR2 SQIVND come from the germline V gene (reference sequence). The CDR3 nucleotides read TGTGCCAGTAGTCCCGGGACAGTCTCCGAGCAGTACTTC. It encodes CASSPGTVSEQYF.

Ten or more counts support this clonotype. The chain carries TRBV5-1 and TRBJ2-2; TRBD2 agrees at 8 bases. Germline V gene data show CDR1 as SGHRS and CDR2 as YFSETQ. The V gene end was trimmed by 9 bases and the J gene end by 7 bases; junction bases not matched to a gene: 14. CDR3 length equals 15 residues. This CDR3 reads CATSNGGGTDGELFF. Written as DNA, the CDR3 is TGCGCCACAAGCAATGGCGGGGGGACGGACGGGGAGCTGTTTTTT.

The table lists this clonotype with many counts. The chain employs TRBV19 and TRBJ1-2; D might be TRBD1 (6 bases). CDR1 LNHDA and CDR2 SQIVND come from the germline V gene (reference sequence). This CDR3 comprises 13 residues. V was shortened by 3 bases and J by 4 bases, with 9 bases between the two germline ends. CDR3 sequence (DNA): TGTGCCAGTAGTATTTCGGGGGCCTATGGCTACACCTTC. Encoded protein: CASSISGAYGYTF.

This clonotype was seen at least ten times. The chain links TRBV2 to TRBJ2-2; 8 bases align to TRBD1. J lost 4 bases, V lost 3 bases, and 7 bases had no gene match. Germline assignment: CDR1 SNHLY and CDR2 FYNNEI. This CDR3 has 16 amino acids. This CDR3 reads CASSEPDRVRTGELFF. CDR3 DNA: TGTGCCAGCAGTGAGCCGGACAGGGTTCGCACCGGGGAGCTGTTTTTT.